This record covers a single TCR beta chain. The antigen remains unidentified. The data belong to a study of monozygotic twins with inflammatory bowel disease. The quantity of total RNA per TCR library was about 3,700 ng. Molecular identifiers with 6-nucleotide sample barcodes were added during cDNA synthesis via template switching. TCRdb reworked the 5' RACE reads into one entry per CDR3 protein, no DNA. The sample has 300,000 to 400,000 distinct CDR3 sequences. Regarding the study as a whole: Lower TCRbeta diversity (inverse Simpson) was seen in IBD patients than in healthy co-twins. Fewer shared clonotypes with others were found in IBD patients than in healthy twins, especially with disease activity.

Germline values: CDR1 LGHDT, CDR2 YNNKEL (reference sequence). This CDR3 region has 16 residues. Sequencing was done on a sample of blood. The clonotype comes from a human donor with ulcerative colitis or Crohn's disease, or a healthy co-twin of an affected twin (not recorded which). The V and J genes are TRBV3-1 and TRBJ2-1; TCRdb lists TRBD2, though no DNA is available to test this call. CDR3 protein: CASSQDWQARPGEQFF.